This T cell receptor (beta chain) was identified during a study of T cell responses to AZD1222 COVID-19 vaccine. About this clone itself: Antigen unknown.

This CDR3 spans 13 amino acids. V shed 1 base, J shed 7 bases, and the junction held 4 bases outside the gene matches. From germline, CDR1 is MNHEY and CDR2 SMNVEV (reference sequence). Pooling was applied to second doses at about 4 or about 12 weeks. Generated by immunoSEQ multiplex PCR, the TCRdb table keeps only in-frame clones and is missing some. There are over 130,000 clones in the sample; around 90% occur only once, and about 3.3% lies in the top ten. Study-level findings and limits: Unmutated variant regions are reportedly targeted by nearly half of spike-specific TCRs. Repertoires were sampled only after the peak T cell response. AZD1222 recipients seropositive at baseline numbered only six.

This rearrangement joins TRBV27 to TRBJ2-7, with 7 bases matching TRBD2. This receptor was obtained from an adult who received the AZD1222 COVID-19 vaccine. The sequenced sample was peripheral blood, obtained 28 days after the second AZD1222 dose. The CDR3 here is CASSLLGGREQYF. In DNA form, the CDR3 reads TGTGCCAGCAGTTTATTGGGAGGGAGGGAGCAGTACTTC.